The T cell receptor beta chain under discussion was sequenced for a study of HIV-infected children after antiretroviral therapy interruption. Described treatment: PENTA 11 planned treatment interruption arm or continuous ART arm. Ten or more counts support this clonotype. A 3' RACE protocol on RNA, with unique molecular identifiers, produced the TCR library. TCRdb re-derived calls from the 3' RACE reads in MiXCR, one entry per CDR3 protein. This table has about 89,000 distinct CDR3 sequences, about 6.3% appearing once. This TCR was sampled from a pool of human donors with HIV. The sequencing here drew on CD45RA+ CD4+ T cells from PBMCs, pooled from several time points, taken from a donor given antiretroviral therapy, either interrupted or continuous. Subset denoted: naive CD4+ CD45RA+ CD45RO- T cells.

The CDR3 protein is CASSFRQSYNEQFF. CDR3 nucleotide sequence: TGTGCCAGCAGTTTTCGTCAGTCCTACAATGAGCAGTTCTTC. The genes are TRBV12-3 or TRBV12-4 and TRBJ2-1; D is unclear. This CDR3 has 14 amino acids. V was pared by 3 bases and J by 1 base, with 7 bases between.